This T cell receptor (beta chain) comes out of a study of T cell changes during pregnancy in multiple sclerosis. Sequenced by immunoSEQ multiplex PCR; TCRdb stores in-frame clones only, minus some. There are about 8,500 clones in the sample; about 85% occur only once, and about a tenth lies in the top ten. This sequence was found in a female donor in good health, enrolled as a control in a pregnancy study. This sample comprised CD8+ T cells from peripheral blood mononuclear cells, obtained in the first trimester of pregnancy.

The CDR3 here is CASSDRENTEAFF. CDR3 DNA sequence: TGTGCCAGCAGCGACAGAGAAAACACTGAAGCTTTCTTT. The V and J genes are TRBV6-4 and TRBJ1-1; D might be TRBD1 (5 bases). The CDR3 is 13 amino acids. Trimming shortened V by 6 bases and J by 2 bases, and 10 bases separated the two germline ends. Germline CDR1 reads MRHNA; CDR2 reads SNTAGT.